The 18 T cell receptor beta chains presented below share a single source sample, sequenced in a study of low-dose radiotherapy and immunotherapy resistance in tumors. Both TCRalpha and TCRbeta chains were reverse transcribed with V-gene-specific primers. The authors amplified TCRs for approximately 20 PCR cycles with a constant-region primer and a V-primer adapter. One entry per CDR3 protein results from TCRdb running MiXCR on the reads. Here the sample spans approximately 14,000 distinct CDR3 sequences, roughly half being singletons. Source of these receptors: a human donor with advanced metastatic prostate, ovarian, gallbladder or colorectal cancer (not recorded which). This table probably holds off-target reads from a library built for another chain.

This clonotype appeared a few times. The CDR3 spells CASSPGRLNTEAFF. In DNA, the CDR3 is TGCGCCAGCAGCCCCGGGAGACTGAACACTGAAGCTTTCTTT. This chain connects TRBV5-1 to TRBJ1-1; D remains unclear. This CDR3 region has 14 residues. The germline V and J ends were trimmed by 4 bases and 0 bases, with 10 bases remaining between them. From germline, CDR1 is SGHRS and CDR2 YFSETQ. The full variable domain, completed using reference TRBV5-1 and TRBJ1-1, is KAGVTQTPRYLIKTRGQQVTLSCSPISGHRSVSWYQQTPGQGLQFLFEYFSETQRNKGNFPGRFSGRQFSNSRSEMNVSTLELGDSALYLCASSPGRLNTEAFFGQGTRLTVV.

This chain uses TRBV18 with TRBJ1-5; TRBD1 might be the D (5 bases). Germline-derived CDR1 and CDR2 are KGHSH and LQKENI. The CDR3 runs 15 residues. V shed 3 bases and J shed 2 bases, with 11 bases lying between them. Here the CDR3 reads CASSPLGGGNQPQHF. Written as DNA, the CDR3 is TGTGCCAGCTCACCCCTGGGGGGAGGCAATCAGCCCCAGCATTTT.

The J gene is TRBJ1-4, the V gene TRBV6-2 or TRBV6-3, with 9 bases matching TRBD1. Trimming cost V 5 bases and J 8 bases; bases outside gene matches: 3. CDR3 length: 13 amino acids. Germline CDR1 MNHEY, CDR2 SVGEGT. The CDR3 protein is CASSTTGGEKLFF. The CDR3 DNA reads TGTGCCAGCAGTACCACAGGGGGCGAAAAACTGTTTTTT.

CDR3 DNA: TGCGCCAGCAGCCCTTTCCCGACAGGGGTGGAGTATGAGCAGTACTTC. Translated: CASSPFPTGVEYEQYF. This chain joins TRBV5-1 and TRBJ2-7; 8 nucleotides align to TRBD1. This CDR3 region has 16 residues. Germline V gene sequence: CDR1 SGHRS, CDR2 YFSETQ. V was clipped by 4 bases and J by 7 bases; unmatched bases: 16.

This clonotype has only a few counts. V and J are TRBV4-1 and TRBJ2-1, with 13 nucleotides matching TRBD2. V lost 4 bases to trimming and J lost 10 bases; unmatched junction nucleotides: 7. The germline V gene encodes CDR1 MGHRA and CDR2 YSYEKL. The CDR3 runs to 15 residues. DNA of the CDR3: TGCGCCAGCAGCCTTGGACTAGCGGGGGCCAACGAGCAGTTCTTC. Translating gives CASSLGLAGANEQFF.

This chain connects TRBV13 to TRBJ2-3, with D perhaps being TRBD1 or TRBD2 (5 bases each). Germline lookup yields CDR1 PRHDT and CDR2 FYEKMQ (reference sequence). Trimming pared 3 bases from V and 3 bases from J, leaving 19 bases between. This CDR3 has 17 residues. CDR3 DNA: TGTGCCAGCAGCTTGGGTTTGTGGGGACCGCCTACAGATACGCAGTATTTT. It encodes CASSLGLWGPPTDTQYF. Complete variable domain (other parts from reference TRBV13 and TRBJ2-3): AAGVIQSPRHLIKEKRETATLKCYPIPRHDTVYWYQQGPGQDPQFLISFYEKMQSDKGSIPDRFSAQQFSDYHSELNMSSLELGDSALYFCASSLGLWGPPTDTQYFGPGTRLTVL.

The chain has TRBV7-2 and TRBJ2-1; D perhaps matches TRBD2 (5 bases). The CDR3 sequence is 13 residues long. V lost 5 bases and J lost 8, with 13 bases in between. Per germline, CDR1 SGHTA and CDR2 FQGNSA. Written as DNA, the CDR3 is TGTGCCAGCAGCAAAACTAGAGGCTATGAGCAGTTCTTC. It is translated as CASSKTRGYEQFF.

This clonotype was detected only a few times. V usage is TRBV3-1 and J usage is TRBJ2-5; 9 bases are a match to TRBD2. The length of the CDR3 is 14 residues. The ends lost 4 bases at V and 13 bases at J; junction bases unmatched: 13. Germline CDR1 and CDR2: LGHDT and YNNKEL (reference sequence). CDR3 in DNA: TGTGCCAGCAGCCCCTCCGGACTAGCGACCCCAGGGTACTTC. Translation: CASSPSGLATPGYF.

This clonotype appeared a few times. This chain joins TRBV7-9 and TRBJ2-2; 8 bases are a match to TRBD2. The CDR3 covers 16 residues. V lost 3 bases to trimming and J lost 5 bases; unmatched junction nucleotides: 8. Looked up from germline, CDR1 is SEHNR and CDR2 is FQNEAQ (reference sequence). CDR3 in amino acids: CASSLASGSGTGELFF. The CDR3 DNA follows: TGTGCCAGCAGCTTGGCTAGCGGGTCGGGGACCGGGGAGCTGTTTTTT. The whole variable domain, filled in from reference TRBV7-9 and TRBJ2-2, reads DTGVSQNPRHKITKRGQNVTFRCDPISEHNRLYWYRQTLGQGPEFLTYFQNEAQLEKSRLLSDRFSAERPKGSFSTLEIQRTEQGDSAMYLCASSLASGSGTGELFFGEGSRLTVL.

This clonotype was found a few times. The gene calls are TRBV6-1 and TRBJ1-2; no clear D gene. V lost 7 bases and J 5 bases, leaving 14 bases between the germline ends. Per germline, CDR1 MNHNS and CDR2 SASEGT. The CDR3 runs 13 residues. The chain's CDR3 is CASNPSPRYGYTF. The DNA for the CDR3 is TGTGCCAGCAATCCAAGCCCCCGGTATGGCTACACCTTC.

CDR3 in amino acids: CASSFGSTYNEQFF. CDR3 coding DNA: TGTGCCAGCAGCTTTGGTTCTACTTACAATGAGCAGTTCTTC. The chain links TRBV7-2 to TRBJ2-1; D not certain. V shed 3 bases and J shed 4 bases, with 10 bases lying between them. This CDR3 is 14 amino acids long. CDR1 is SGHTA and CDR2 is FQGNSA in the germline V gene.

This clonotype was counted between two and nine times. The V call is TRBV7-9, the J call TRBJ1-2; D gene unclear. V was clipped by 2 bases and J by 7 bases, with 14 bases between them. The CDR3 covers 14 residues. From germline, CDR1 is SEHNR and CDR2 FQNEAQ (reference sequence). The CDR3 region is CASSLMLPPVGYTF. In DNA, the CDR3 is TGTGCCAGCAGCTTAATGTTACCACCGGTTGGCTACACCTTC.

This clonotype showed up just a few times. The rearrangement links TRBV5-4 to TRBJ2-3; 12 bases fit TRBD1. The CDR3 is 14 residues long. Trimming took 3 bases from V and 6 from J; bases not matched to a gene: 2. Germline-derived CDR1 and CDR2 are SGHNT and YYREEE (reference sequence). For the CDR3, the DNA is TGTGCCAGCAGCTCGGGACAGGGGGCGGATACGCAGTATTTT. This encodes CASSSGQGADTQYF. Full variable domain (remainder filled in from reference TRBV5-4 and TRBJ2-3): ETGVTQSPTHLIKTRGQQVTLRCSSQSGHNTVSWYQQALGQGPQFIFQYYREEENGRGNFPPRFSGLQFPNYSSELNVNALELDDSALYLCASSSGQGADTQYFGPGTRLTVL.

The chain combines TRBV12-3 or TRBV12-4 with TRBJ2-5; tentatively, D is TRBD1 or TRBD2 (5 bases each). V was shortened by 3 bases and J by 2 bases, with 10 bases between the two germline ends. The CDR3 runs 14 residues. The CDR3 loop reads CASSFGGNQETQYF. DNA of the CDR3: TGTGCCAGCAGTTTTGGGGGAAATCAAGAGACCCAGTACTTC.

This CDR3 reads CASSPVQAVQLNTEAFF. CDR3 DNA sequence: TGTGCCAGCTCACCAGTTCAGGCAGTACAACTGAACACTGAAGCTTTCTTT. The chain is built from TRBV18 and TRBJ1-1; D is unclear. V was pared by 2 bases and J by 0 bases, with 16 bases between. The germline gives CDR1 KGHSH, CDR2 LQKENI. The CDR3 totals 17 residues.

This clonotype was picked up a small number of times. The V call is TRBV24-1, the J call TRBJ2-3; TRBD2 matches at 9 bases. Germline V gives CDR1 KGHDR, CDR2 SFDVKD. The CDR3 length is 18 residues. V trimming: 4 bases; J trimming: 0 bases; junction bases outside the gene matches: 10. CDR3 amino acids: CATSDRTLAGSSTDTQYF. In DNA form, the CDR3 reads TGTGCCACCAGTGACCGGACACTAGCGGGTTCAAGCACAGATACGCAGTATTTT.

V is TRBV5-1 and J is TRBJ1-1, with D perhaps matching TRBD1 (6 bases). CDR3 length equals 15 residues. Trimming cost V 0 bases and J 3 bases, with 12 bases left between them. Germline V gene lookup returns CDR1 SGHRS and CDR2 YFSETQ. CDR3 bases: TGCGCCAGCAGCTTGGGGGGGGGCGCGGACACTGAAGCTTTCTTT. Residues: CASSLGGGADTEAFF. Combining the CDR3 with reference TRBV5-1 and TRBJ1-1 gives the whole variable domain KAGVTQTPRYLIKTRGQQVTLSCSPISGHRSVSWYQQTPGQGLQFLFEYFSETQRNKGNFPGRFSGRQFSNSRSEMNVSTLELGDSALYLCASSLGGGADTEAFFGQGTRLTVV.

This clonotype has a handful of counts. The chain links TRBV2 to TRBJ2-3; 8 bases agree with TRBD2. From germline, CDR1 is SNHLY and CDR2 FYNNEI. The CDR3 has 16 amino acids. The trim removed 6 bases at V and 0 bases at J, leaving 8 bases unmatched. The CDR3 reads CASSLRAGASTDTQYF. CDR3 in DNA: TGTGCCAGCAGCTTGCGAGCGGGAGCTAGCACAGATACGCAGTATTTT. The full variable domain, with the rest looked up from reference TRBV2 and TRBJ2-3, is EPEVTQTPSHQVTQMGQEVILRCVPISNHLYFYWYRQILGQKVEFLVSFYNNEISEKSEIFDDQFSVERPDGSNFTLKIRSTKLEDSAMYFCASSLRAGASTDTQYFGPGTRLTVL.